At least ten counts were recorded for the clone carrying this TCR beta chain. Its antigen is undetermined. The data were obtained in a study of T cells in Graves' hyperthyroidism and ophthalmopathy. Study details: Pretreatment peripheral blood was obtained at initial diagnosis.

CDR3 length: 13 residues. Trimming took off 4 bases at V and 12 bases at J, with 18 bases between the two ends. The V gene's germline CDR1 is MDHEN and CDR2 SYDVKM. The study left out patients who had uncontrolled infection, other autoimmune disease, pregnancy or lactation. PBMCs were obtained from over 8.5 ml fresh peripheral blood. Study findings and constraints: A model using 13 V-J features told ophthalmopathy apart from stable hyperthyroidism.

The investigators amplified TCR beta CDR3 regions from RNA transcripts. An initial round of RT-PCR targeting the TCR CDR3 relied on the HTBI primer set. MiXCR, applied by TCRdb to the multiplex PCR reads, yields one record per CDR3 protein. The sample includes roughly 530,000 distinct CDR3 sequences, roughly 15% of them seen just once. This chain uses TRBV28 with TRBJ2-5, with D maybe TRBD1 (5 bases). Sequencing was carried out using blood. The source is a woman aged 18-29 years with Graves' ophthalmopathy. CDR3 loop: CASSSPGRGTEYF. The CDR3 DNA reads as TGTGCCAGCAGTTCTCCAGGGCGAGGCACGGAGTACTTC.